Given below is one TCR beta chain in context. The target antigen is unknown. This specimen comes from a study of T cell responses to AZD1222 COVID-19 vaccine. The method was immunoSEQ multiplex PCR; TCRdb's version includes in-frame clones alone and lacks a portion of them. This sample has approximately 150,000 clones; roughly 92% occur once, and the top ten carry around 2.3%. The V gene's germline CDR1 is SGHDN and CDR2 FVKESK. V shed 0 bases, J shed 13 bases, and the junction held 21 bases outside the gene matches. The CDR3 runs to 19 residues. Study outcomes and limitations: Vaccine-associated CD4 TCRs ranged over spike, dominating at 160-218 and 743-854. Reportedly, close to half of spike-specific TCRs are directed against unmutated variant regions. Increases in Spike-specific TCR breadth and depth were seen after two AZD1222 doses. Baseline antibody screening turned up just a handful of seropositive AZD1222 recipients.

V gene TRBV14 combines with J gene TRBJ1-6; 7 bases match TRBD1. The clonotype comes from an adult in good health. The sequences come from peripheral blood, collected on day 0 of AZD1222 vaccination. CDR3 coding DNA: TGTGCCAGCAGCCAAGATTTGGGGATGATAAGGACAGGACGGTTCCCCCTCCACTTT. It yields the protein CASSQDLGMIRTGRFPLHF.